The rows below give T cell receptor beta chains drawn from one sample of a study of shared clonotypes between healthy human individuals. The table came from immunoSEQ multiplex PCR; TCRdb's copy has only in-frame clones and leaves some out. The sample has about 990,000 clones; around three quarters are singletons. Sequencing was performed on memory CD4+ T cells from PBMCs. The receptors originated from a man aged 18 to 35 in good health. Some clones in this sample may be carry-over from other donors' samples. CDR3s include the opening cysteine and the closing phenylalanine or tryptophan. D genes are given only for firm matches. The size field is filled for only some rows; it gives once, few, many or a size class.

j_call: TRBJ2-7
clone_size: NA
v_call: TRBV29-1
d_call: NA
cdr3_nt: TGCAGCGTTGTATTCCAATTTTCTTCCTACGAGCAGTACTTC
cdr3_aa: CSVVFQFSSYEQYF

j_call: TRBJ1-3
clone_size: NA
v_call: TRBV7-2
d_call: NA
cdr3_nt: TGTGCCAGCAGCTTAAGCCGTACGGAGACGAGAAACACCATATATTTT
cdr3_aa: CASSLSRTETRNTIYF

j_call: TRBJ1-4
clone_size: few
v_call: TRBV11-2
d_call: NA
cdr3_nt: TGTGCCAGCAGCCTATATGCAACTAATGAAAAACTGTTTTTT
cdr3_aa: CASSLYATNEKLFF

j_call: TRBJ2-7
clone_size: NA
v_call: TRBV18
d_call: NA
cdr3_nt: TGTGCCAGCTCACCGTTACAGGAAACCTACGAGCAGTACTTC
cdr3_aa: CASSPLQETYEQYF

j_call: TRBJ2-7
clone_size: NA
v_call: TRBV7-2
d_call: TRBD2
cdr3_nt: TGTGCCAGCAGCGTACTAGCGGGATTGGGCGAGCAGTACTTC
cdr3_aa: CASSVLAGLGEQYF

j_call: TRBJ2-2
clone_size: NA
v_call: TRBV7-2
d_call: NA
cdr3_nt: TGTGCCAGCAGCCCCTATCCGAACACCGGGGAGCTGTTTTTT
cdr3_aa: CASSPYPNTGELFF

j_call: TRBJ2-2
clone_size: NA
v_call: TRBV2
d_call: TRBD2
cdr3_nt: TGTGCCACCAAGCGGGAGAACACCGGGGAGCTGTTTTTT
cdr3_aa: CATKRENTGELFF

j_call: TRBJ2-5
clone_size: NA
v_call: TRBV5-1
d_call: TRBD1
cdr3_nt: TGCGCCAGCAACCCCGGGGGACAGGGGATTGTCGAGACCCAGTACTTC
cdr3_aa: CASNPGGQGIVETQYF

j_call: TRBJ2-5
clone_size: NA
v_call: TRBV7-3
d_call: NA
cdr3_nt: TGTGCCAGCAGCCCCCAGGGGTTCGGAGAGACCCAGTACTTC
cdr3_aa: CASSPQGFGETQYF

j_call: TRBJ2-1
clone_size: NA
v_call: TRBV18
d_call: NA
cdr3_nt: TGTGCCAGCTCACCACAGCGGCAAGTCGACAATGAGCAGTTCTTC
cdr3_aa: CASSPQRQVDNEQFF

j_call: TRBJ2-7
clone_size: NA
v_call: TRBV7-3
d_call: NA
cdr3_nt: TGTGCCAGCAGCTTTAACGGCCGGGGCGAGCAGTACTTC
cdr3_aa: CASSFNGRGEQYF

j_call: TRBJ2-7
clone_size: NA
v_call: TRBV2
d_call: NA
cdr3_nt: TGTGCCAGCAGAGCGGGTTTTACCTACGAGCAGTACTTC
cdr3_aa: CASRAGFTYEQYF

j_call: TRBJ2-7
clone_size: NA
v_call: TRBV11-3
d_call: NA
cdr3_nt: TGTGCCAGCAGCTTAAGCTATCCCCCCTACGAGCAGTACTTC
cdr3_aa: CASSLSYPPYEQYF

j_call: TRBJ2-1
clone_size: NA
v_call: TRBV9
d_call: TRBD2
cdr3_nt: TGTGCCAGCAGCCTCCGGGCCGGGACTAGCGGGAATGAGCAGTTCTTC
cdr3_aa: CASSLRAGTSGNEQFF

j_call: TRBJ2-1
clone_size: NA
v_call: TRBV15
d_call: NA
cdr3_nt: TGTGCCACCAGCAGAGGTGGCGGGAAGGGATACAATGAGCAGTTCTTC
cdr3_aa: CATSRGGGKGYNEQFF

j_call: TRBJ2-5
clone_size: NA
v_call: TRBV11-2
d_call: NA
cdr3_nt: TGTGCCAGCAGCCCATGGGGGCGCGAGACCCAGTACTTC
cdr3_aa: CASSPWGRETQYF

j_call: TRBJ2-7
clone_size: NA
v_call: TRBV7-4
d_call: TRBD1
cdr3_nt: TGTGCCAGCAGCTTTCAGGGGGCGTGCACCGAGCAGTACTTC
cdr3_aa: CASSFQGACTEQYF

j_call: TRBJ2-2
clone_size: many
v_call: TRBV10-2
d_call: TRBD2
cdr3_nt: TGCGCCAGCAGTGAGCATCAGGCGGGAGACACCGGGGAGCTGTTTTTT
cdr3_aa: CASSEHQAGDTGELFF

j_call: TRBJ2-3
clone_size: NA
v_call: TRBV6-5
d_call: TRBD1
cdr3_nt: TGTGCCAGCAGTTGGGGACAGTCCACAGATACGCAGTATTTT
cdr3_aa: CASSWGQSTDTQYF

j_call: TRBJ1-1
clone_size: NA
v_call: TRBV28
d_call: NA
cdr3_nt: TGTGCCAGCAGTGCCCCAGGGTTGAACACTGAAGCTTTCTTT
cdr3_aa: CASSAPGLNTEAFF

j_call: TRBJ2-1
clone_size: NA
v_call: TRBV5-4
d_call: NA
cdr3_nt: TGTGCCAGCAGCTTGGGGGACACGTACAATGAGCAGTTCTTC
cdr3_aa: CASSLGDTYNEQFF

j_call: TRBJ2-3
clone_size: NA
v_call: TRBV18
d_call: NA
cdr3_nt: TGTGCCAGCTTACCCCTCGAGCGTTTCGCAGATACGCAGTATTTT
cdr3_aa: CASLPLERFADTQYF

j_call: TRBJ2-5
clone_size: NA
v_call: TRBV2
d_call: NA
cdr3_nt: TGTGCCAGCAGTGAAGTTATCGGAGTGGAGACCCAGTACTTC
cdr3_aa: CASSEVIGVETQYF

j_call: TRBJ2-1
clone_size: NA
v_call: TRBV4-3
d_call: NA
cdr3_nt: TGCGCCAGCAGCCAGGAGGGGAGCTCCTACAATGAGCAGTTCTTC
cdr3_aa: CASSQEGSSYNEQFF

j_call: TRBJ1-3
clone_size: NA
v_call: TRBV28
d_call: TRBD1
cdr3_nt: TGTGCCAGCAGATACAGGGGGATGGCTGGAAACACCATATATTTT
cdr3_aa: CASRYRGMAGNTIYF

j_call: TRBJ2-1
clone_size: NA
v_call: TRBV5-4
d_call: NA
cdr3_nt: TGTGCCAGCAGCTTGGCGGAGCTTAACAATGAGCAGTTCTTC
cdr3_aa: CASSLAELNNEQFF

j_call: TRBJ1-2
clone_size: NA
v_call: TRBV5-6
d_call: NA
cdr3_nt: TGTGCCAGCAGCCCAACAGACCACTATGGCTACACCTTC
cdr3_aa: CASSPTDHYGYTF

j_call: TRBJ1-2
clone_size: NA
v_call: TRBV18
d_call: NA
cdr3_nt: TGTGCCAGCTCGTCAGGAGCCCGGGCGAACTATGGCTACACCTTC
cdr3_aa: CASSSGARANYGYTF

j_call: TRBJ1-1
clone_size: NA
v_call: TRBV6-6
d_call: NA
cdr3_nt: TGTGCCAGCAACCCTCTTCTGGGGATGGGCACTGAAGCTTTCTTT
cdr3_aa: CASNPLLGMGTEAFF

j_call: TRBJ1-4
clone_size: many
v_call: TRBV2
d_call: NA
cdr3_nt: TGTGCCAGCAGCTGGGGTACTAATGAAAAACTGTTTTTT
cdr3_aa: CASSWGTNEKLFF

j_call: TRBJ1-1
clone_size: NA
v_call: TRBV5-1
d_call: NA
cdr3_nt: TGCGCCAGCAGCTTGTTACAGCAGAACACTGAAGCTTTCTTT
cdr3_aa: CASSLLQQNTEAFF

j_call: TRBJ2-5
clone_size: NA
v_call: TRBV7-9
d_call: TRBD1
cdr3_nt: TGTGCCAGCAGCCGGACAGGGGGCTTTCAAGAGACCCAGTACTTC
cdr3_aa: CASSRTGGFQETQYF

j_call: TRBJ1-5
clone_size: few
v_call: TRBV30
d_call: NA
cdr3_nt: TGTGCCTGGAGTGCGGGATCAGATCAGCCCCAGCATTTT
cdr3_aa: CAWSAGSDQPQHF

j_call: TRBJ1-5
clone_size: many
v_call: TRBV19
d_call: TRBD1
cdr3_nt: TGTGCCAGTAGCCACCCCCGGGACAGAGCGGATTTT
cdr3_aa: CASSHPRDRADF

j_call: TRBJ2-5
clone_size: NA
v_call: TRBV30
d_call: NA
cdr3_nt: TGTGCCTGGAGTCAAGAGACCCAGTACTTC
cdr3_aa: CAWSQETQYF